The 22 T cell receptor beta chains reported below all come from one sample, sequenced in a study of PD-1 blockade in classical Hodgkin lymphoma. Assay: immunoSEQ multiplex PCR; the TCRdb copy retains only in-frame clones and omits some. The sample lists about 18,000 clones, about 80% occurring once. Time point indicated: cycle 4 day 1 (C4D1), after six to seven weeks of nivolumab. Autologous stem cell transplantation was followed by relapse in every patient, and brentuximab vedotin exposure varied. The sample here was peripheral blood mononuclear cells (PBMCs), taken before the fourth cycle of nivolumab. The receptors stem from a human donor with classical Hodgkin lymphoma.

This chain joins TRBV4-3 and TRBJ1-4; the D gene is possibly TRBD1 (5 bases). The V gene's germline CDR1 is LGHNA and CDR2 YSLEER. V was trimmed by 0 bases and J by 5 bases, leaving 10 bases between them. This CDR3 spans 15 amino acids. The CDR3 sequence is CASSQDHPGNEKLFF. The CDR3 DNA is TGCGCCAGCAGCCAAGATCATCCAGGGAATGAAAAACTGTTTTTT.

The V and J genes are TRBV15 and TRBJ2-2; the D gene could be TRBD1 or TRBD2 (5 bases each). Germline V gives CDR1 LNHNV, CDR2 YYDKDF (reference sequence). With 2 bases removed from V and 1 base from J, the gap between germline ends came to 14 bases. This CDR3 spans 17 amino acids. This CDR3 reads CATSRLRGQGNTGELFF. CDR3 nucleotides: TGTGCCACCAGCAGACTGAGAGGGCAGGGGAACACCGGGGAGCTGTTTTTT.

The chain links TRBV5-1 to TRBJ2-3; unclear D gene. CDR3 length: 15 amino acids. The germline V gene encodes CDR1 SGHRS and CDR2 YFSETQ. Trimming left V 1 base short and J 2 bases short, with 11 bases between. The DNA of the CDR3 is TGCGCCAGCAGCTTGAATACCCCCGCCACAGATACGCAGTATTTT. Amino acid sequence: CASSLNTPATDTQYF.

This clone was picked up a small number of times. This CDR3 reads CASSLEGGAGRAFF. The DNA for the CDR3 is TGTGCCAGCAGCTTAGAAGGGGGCGCGGGAAGAGCTTTCTTT. The chain recombines TRBV7-8 with TRBJ1-1; 7 nucleotides agree with TRBD1. The germline V gene encodes CDR1 SGHVS and CDR2 FQNEAQ. This CDR3 has 14 residues. V lost 1 base to trimming and J lost 10 bases; unmatched junction nucleotides: 9.

This clone was detected a few times. The chain combines TRBV28 with TRBJ2-2, with 8 bases identical to TRBD2. The germline CDR1 and CDR2 sequences are MDHEN and SYDVKM. This CDR3 region has 14 residues. With 6 bases clipped from V and 5 bases from J, the junction kept 5 bases outside the gene matches. The CDR3: CASRVAGTTGELFF. The CDR3 nucleotides read TGTGCCAGCAGGGTAGCGGGGACTACCGGGGAGCTGTTTTTT.

J is TRBJ1-3 and V is TRBV13; D is possibly TRBD1 (5 bases). Trimming left V 5 bases short and J 0 bases short, with 14 bases between. Germline assignment: CDR1 PRHDT and CDR2 FYEKMQ (reference sequence). The CDR3 covers 16 residues. The CDR3 loop reads CASSAWGTRSGNTIYF. The CDR3, as DNA: TGTGCCAGCAGCGCCTGGGGGACCCGCTCTGGAAACACCATATATTTT. Full variable domain (rest looked up from reference TRBV13 and TRBJ1-3): AAGVIQSPRHLIKEKRETATLKCYPIPRHDTVYWYQQGPGQDPQFLISFYEKMQSDKGSIPDRFSAQQFSDYHSELNMSSLELGDSALYFCASSAWGTRSGNTIYFGEGSWLTVV.

The chain combines TRBV19 with TRBJ2-1; 8 nucleotides line up with TRBD2. V lost 0 bases to trimming and J lost 4 bases; unmatched junction nucleotides: 2. The CDR3 is 15 residues long. Germline values: CDR1 LNHDA, CDR2 SQIVND (reference sequence). CDR3 in amino acids: CASSIDGGEYNEQFF. CDR3 nucleotides: TGTGCCAGTAGTATAGACGGGGGGGAGTACAATGAGCAGTTCTTC.

This clone was recorded once. The rearrangement links TRBV4-3 to TRBJ2-3; a possible D gene is TRBD2 (6 bases). CDR3 length equals 18 residues. The germline V gene encodes CDR1 LGHNA and CDR2 YSLEER. Between the trimmed V and J ends, which lost 1 base and 0 bases, there was a span of 17 bases. The CDR3 DNA reads TGCGCCAGCAGCCAAGGAGCTAGCGTGGGGGGTAGCACAGATACGCAGTATTTT. It specifies CASSQGASVGGSTDTQYF.

V is TRBV5-1 and J is TRBJ2-7; D gene uncertain. Germline V gene sequence: CDR1 SGHRS, CDR2 YFSETQ. With 2 bases removed from V and 7 bases from J, the gap between germline ends came to 13 bases. The CDR3 spans 13 residues. The CDR3 region has the DNA TGCGCCAGCAGCTTCGACCTAATCCGGGAGCAGTACTTC. It is translated as CASSFDLIREQYF.

The rearrangement joins TRBV6-1 to TRBJ1-1; a weak D match, TRBD1 (5 bases). Deletions cut 6 bases from V and 0 bases from J, with 11 bases between. The CDR3 runs to 14 residues. Germline CDR1 is MNHNS and CDR2 is SASEGT. The CDR3 coding sequence is TGTGCCAGCAGGGTGGGGGTCATGAACACTGAAGCTTTCTTT. Protein product: CASRVGVMNTEAFF.

This clone was seen once. This sequence joins TRBV5-1 and TRBJ1-3; D perhaps matches TRBD1 (5 bases). Germline lookup yields CDR1 SGHRS and CDR2 YFSETQ. The CDR3 runs to 15 residues. The V end lost 2 bases, the J end lost 0 bases, and 9 bases lay between the germline ends. Here the CDR3 reads CASSLQADSGNTIYF. The CDR3 nucleotides are TGCGCCAGCAGCTTACAGGCAGACTCTGGAAACACCATATATTTT.

A note on this clone: The same CDR3 can be traced to other DNA sequences in this sample. V usage is TRBV7-9 and J usage is TRBJ2-3; D is perhaps TRBD1 (6 bases). The length of the CDR3 is 15 residues. Germline-derived CDR1 and CDR2 are SEHNR and FQNEAQ (reference sequence). The ends were cut back, 1 base at V and 2 bases at J, with 10 bases in the middle. CDR3 sequence (DNA): TGTGCCAGCAGCTTAGAAGGGGGATCCACAGATACGCAGTATTTT. Translated: CASSLEGGSTDTQYF.

J is TRBJ2-3 and V is TRBV19; possibly TRBD1 for D (5 bases). Looked up from germline, CDR1 is LNHDA and CDR2 is SQIVND (reference sequence). Trimming cost V 6 bases and J 0 bases, with 16 bases left between them. This CDR3 is built from 16 residues. The chain's CDR3 is CASRVPRTSSTDTQYF. CDR3 coding DNA: TGTGCCAGTAGAGTGCCTCGGACATCTAGCACAGATACGCAGTATTTT.

The V gene is TRBV5-1, the J gene TRBJ2-5; the match to TRBD2 covers 12 bases. The germline V gene has CDR1 SGHRS and CDR2 YFSETQ. The junction had 3 bases not matched to a gene; V was cut back by 0 bases and J by 3 bases. This CDR3 comprises 16 residues. CDR3 sequence: CASSLAGLAGKETQYF. The CDR3 coding sequence is TGCGCCAGCAGCTTGGCTGGACTAGCGGGGAAAGAGACCCAGTACTTC. Full variable domain (rest looked up from reference TRBV5-1 and TRBJ2-5): KAGVTQTPRYLIKTRGQQVTLSCSPISGHRSVSWYQQTPGQGLQFLFEYFSETQRNKGNFPGRFSGRQFSNSRSEMNVSTLELGDSALYLCASSLAGLAGKETQYFGPGTRLLVL.

The CDR3 DNA is TGTGCCAGTAGTACCCCCCCTGACAGGCGAAGGGGAGCTTTCTTT. Its translation: CASSTPPDRRRGAFF. The chain joins TRBV19 to TRBJ1-1; a possible D gene is TRBD1 (6 bases). The germline V and J ends were trimmed by 4 bases and 10 bases, with 22 bases remaining between them. The CDR3 length is 15 residues. Germline V CDR1 and CDR2: LNHDA, SQIVND (reference sequence).

This clone was observed a few times. The chain recombines TRBV21-1 with TRBJ1-5. TRBV21-1 is a recognized pseudogene. The CDR3 is 15 amino acids. The CDR3 DNA is TGTGCCAGCAGCAAAGGGTTGGCGGGCAATCAGCCCCAGCATTTT. It yields the protein CASSKGLAGNQPQHF.

The chain joins TRBV10-3 to TRBJ1-4; unclear D gene. The germline gives CDR1 ENHRY, CDR2 SYGVKD. This CDR3 region has 17 residues. V was cut by 0 bases and J by 0 bases, with 11 bases left in between. The CDR3 here is CAISESVGTTTNEKLFF. The DNA for the CDR3 is TGTGCCATCAGTGAGTCGGTAGGAACAACAACTAATGAAAAACTGTTTTTT.

The chain joins TRBV7-8 to TRBJ2-2, with 9 bases matching TRBD2. V trimming: 0 bases; J trimming: 5 bases; junction bases outside the gene matches: 10. From germline, CDR1 is SGHVS and CDR2 FQNEAQ. CDR3 length: 18 amino acids. The DNA for the CDR3 is TGTGCCAGCAGCTTAGCGCCCAGCGGGGGGTTAGTTACCGGGGAGCTGTTTTTT. Amino acid sequence: CASSLAPSGGLVTGELFF.

This clone has a single count. The chain carries TRBV5-1 and TRBJ2-5, with no clear D. The CDR3 contains 17 residues. Between the trimmed V and J ends, which lost 5 bases and 5 bases, there was a span of 25 bases. From germline, CDR1 is SGHRS and CDR2 YFSETQ. The CDR3 region has the DNA TGCGCCAGCAGTTCTGGTCTCGGCGGCTGGCAGGTTGAGACCCAGTACTTC. It codes for CASSSGLGGWQVETQYF. Supplemented by reference TRBV5-1 and TRBJ2-5, the full variable domain reads KAGVTQTPRYLIKTRGQQVTLSCSPISGHRSVSWYQQTPGQGLQFLFEYFSETQRNKGNFPGRFSGRQFSNSRSEMNVSTLELGDSALYLCASSSGLGGWQVETQYFGPGTRLLVL.

The rearrangement joins TRBV7-9 to TRBJ2-1; TRBD2 matches 7 bases. With 3 bases clipped from V and 11 bases from J, the junction kept 7 bases outside the gene matches. The germline V gene encodes CDR1 SEHNR and CDR2 FQNEAQ (reference sequence). This CDR3 comprises 13 residues. CDR3 sequence (DNA): TGTGCCAGCAGCTTGGCTAGCGGTCCGCAGCAGTTCTTC. Translated, it gives CASSLASGPQQFF.

J is TRBJ1-2 and V is TRBV2; 11 bases line up with TRBD1. The CDR3 totals 14 residues. In germline, CDR1 is SNHLY, CDR2 FYNNEI. Losses at the gene ends were 6 bases for V and 4 bases for J; bases not matched to a gene: 4. The CDR3 bases are TGTGCCAGCAGGGGACAGGGGGTTGGCTATGGCTACACCTTC. Its protein is CASRGQGVGYGYTF.

The CDR3 sequence is CASSIWWDRNTEAFF. The CDR3 DNA is TGTGCCAGTAGTATCTGGTGGGACAGGAACACTGAAGCTTTCTTT. The gene calls are TRBV19 and TRBJ1-1; 7 nucleotides align to TRBD1. Unmatched junction bases numbered 5, after V lost 3 bases and J lost 1 base. The CDR3 spans 15 residues. Germline CDR1 and CDR2: LNHDA and SQIVND (reference sequence).